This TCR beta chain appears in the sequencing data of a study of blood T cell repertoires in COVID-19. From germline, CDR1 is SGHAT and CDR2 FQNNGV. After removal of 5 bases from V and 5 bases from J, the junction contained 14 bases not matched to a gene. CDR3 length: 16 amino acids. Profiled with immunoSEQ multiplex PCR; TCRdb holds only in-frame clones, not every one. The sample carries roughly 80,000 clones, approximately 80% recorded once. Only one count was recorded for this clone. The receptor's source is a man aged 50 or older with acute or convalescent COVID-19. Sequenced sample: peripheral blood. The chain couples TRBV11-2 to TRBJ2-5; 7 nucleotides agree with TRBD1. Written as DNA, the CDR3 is TGTGCCAGCAGCCCCAATCCCGGGACAGCGTGGGAGACCCAGTACTTC. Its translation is CASSPNPGTAWETQYF.